A single sample gave rise to the 9 T cell receptor beta chains below, sequenced in a study of blood T cell repertoires in COVID-19. Only in-frame clones appear in the TCRdb table, and some are missing; sequencing was by immunoSEQ multiplex PCR. The repertoire has approximately 150,000 clones, roughly four fifths of them found once; the top ten carry about 16%. Sequenced input: peripheral blood. These receptors were collected from a human donor with acute or convalescent COVID-19. The donor label of this sample is uncertain.

This clone was detected once. The chain links TRBV30 to TRBJ1-2; D is possibly TRBD1 (5 bases). V was shortened by 0 bases and J by 8 bases, with 13 bases between the two germline ends. The V gene's germline CDR1 is GTSNPN and CDR2 SVGIG (reference sequence). The CDR3 has 13 residues. The CDR3 nucleotides read TGTGCCTGGAGTGTGTTTATCCAGGGAGGCTACACCTTC. Translation gives CAWSVFIQGGYTF.

This clone turned up a few times. This sequence joins TRBV15 and TRBJ2-3; D is perhaps TRBD2 (6 bases). The CDR3 sequence is 18 residues long. V was cut by 0 bases and J by 1 base, with 17 bases left in between. Germline V CDR1 and CDR2: LNHNV, YYDKDF (reference sequence). The CDR3 DNA is TGTGCCACCAGCAGAGATCTTGCGGGAAGGTGGGGCACAGATACGCAGTATTTT. Translated: CATSRDLAGRWGTDTQYF.

The chain combines TRBV2 with TRBJ1-2; 7 nucleotides align to TRBD1. The trim removed 3 bases at V and 0 bases at J, leaving 1 base unmatched. Germline values: CDR1 SNHLY, CDR2 FYNNEI. The CDR3 contains 14 residues. CDR3 residues: CASSEGTANYGYTF. CDR3 coding DNA: TGTGCCAGCAGTGAGGGGACAGCTAACTATGGCTACACCTTC.

This chain joins TRBV5-6 and TRBJ2-7, with TRBD1 as a possible D gene (6 bases). The germline V and J ends were trimmed by 4 bases and 1 base, with 15 bases remaining between them. This CDR3 is built from 15 residues. The germline V gene encodes CDR1 SGHDT and CDR2 YYEEEE. CDR3 in amino acids: CASSEGQRPSYEQYF. CDR3 coding DNA: TGTGCCAGCAGCGAAGGACAGAGACCTTCCTACGAGCAGTACTTC.

The chain uses TRBV2 and TRBJ1-2; TRBD1 aligns across 9 bases. Trimming took 6 bases from V and 2 from J; bases not matched to a gene: 10. The CDR3 is made up of 16 amino acids. The germline gives CDR1 SNHLY, CDR2 FYNNEI. CDR3 loop: CASRDSGTGNNYGYTF. In DNA, the CDR3 is TGTGCCAGCAGGGACTCCGGGACAGGGAACAACTATGGCTACACCTTC.

This clone was found a few times. The chain couples TRBV3-1 (or the pseudogene TRBV3-2) to TRBJ1-1, with D perhaps matching TRBD1 (5 bases). This CDR3 has 19 amino acids. Germline lookup yields CDR1 LGHDT and CDR2 YNNKEL (reference sequence). V lost 0 bases, J lost 4 bases, and 24 bases lay in between. The CDR3 nucleotides read TGTGCCAGCAGCCAAGATCTCGGGGGAGGGAAAGTGTCCGTCACTGAAGCTTTCTTT. Translating gives CASSQDLGGGKVSVTEAFF.

The chain joins TRBV28 to TRBJ2-1; 7 bases match TRBD1. Germline CDR1 reads MDHEN; CDR2 reads SYDVKM. There are 13 residues in the CDR3. After removal of 6 bases from V and 10 bases from J, the junction contained 9 bases not matched to a gene. The DNA for the CDR3 is TGTGCCAGCAGGGCAAGACAGGGCCGGGAGCAGTTCTTC. This codes for CASRARQGREQFF.

The V and J genes are TRBV10-1 and TRBJ2-7; TRBD1 matches 9 bases. V was clipped by 0 bases and J by 3 bases; unmatched bases: 3. This CDR3 has 15 amino acids. Germline assignment: CDR1 WNHNN and CDR2 SYGVQD (reference sequence). The CDR3 DNA reads TGCGCCAGCAGTGAGTCTCCGGGACAGGGCTACGAGCAGTACTTC. Protein product: CASSESPGQGYEQYF.

The chain recombines TRBV5-1 with TRBJ1-6, with 11 bases matching TRBD1. The germline CDR1 and CDR2 sequences are SGHRS and YFSETQ. The trim removed 1 base at V and 7 bases at J, leaving 4 bases unmatched. The CDR3 covers 16 residues. As DNA, the CDR3 is TGCGCCAGCAGCTTGTTTGGACAGGGGGCGAATTCACCCCTCCACTTT. Translation: CASSLFGQGANSPLHF. Looking up the rest from reference TRBV5-1 and TRBJ1-6 gives the full variable domain: KAGVTQTPRYLIKTRGQQVTLSCSPISGHRSVSWYQQTPGQGLQFLFEYFSETQRNKGNFPGRFSGRQFSNSRSEMNVSTLELGDSALYLCASSLFGQGANSPLHFGNGTRLTVT.